The 10 T cell receptor beta chains reported below all come from one sample, sequenced in a study of blood T cells in healthy people across ages (dated by TCRdb to the mid-2010s). The library was produced with 5' RACE. TCRdb names Illumina HiSeq 2500 as the instrument used. The second PCR ran for about 6 to 11 cycles and used a J-beta primer mix along with a sample-barcoded 5' primer. TCRdb handled the public reads itself, with Q25 trimming in fastp and clone calling in MiXCR, and kept productive beta chains. Entries are consolidated by CDR3 protein sequence, retaining the most common genes and DNA. The sample has around 1,500,000 distinct CDR3 sequences on record, 28% of them singletons. The ten largest clones capture more than 6% of the sample. The sequenced material came from blood. These receptors all stem from a woman aged 25 to 39 in good health.

This clonotype was observed a few times. This may come from a read error, since a much larger clone is one base off. The V and J genes are TRBV20-1 and TRBJ2-5; tentative D call: TRBD2 (5 bases). CDR3 length: 15 residues. Per the germline V gene, CDR1 is DFQATT and CDR2 is SNEGSKA (reference sequence). With 3 bases removed from V and 11 bases from J, the gap between germline ends came to 25 bases. The CDR3 spells CSASEVQRGYNEQYF. The CDR3 coding sequence is TGCAGTGCTAGTGAAGTACAGCGAGGGTACAATGAGCAGTACTTC.

DNA for the CDR3: TGTGCCAGCCAAAGCGGGAGACAGTCAGATACGCAGTATTTT. Protein sequence: CASQSGRQSDTQYF. The V call is TRBV12-3 or TRBV12-4, the J call TRBJ2-3; TRBD2 matches 8 bases. The CDR3 spans 14 residues. J was trimmed by 4 bases and V by 8 bases; bases with no gene match: 8.

This clonotype was counted at least ten times. The chain couples TRBV29-1 to TRBJ1-2, with a tentative D call TRBD1 (6 bases). Trimming left V 7 bases short and J 4 bases short, with 16 bases between. This CDR3 contains 13 residues. Germline assignment: CDR1 SQVTM and CDR2 ANQGSEA. This chain's CDR3 is CSAGGQESYGYTF. The CDR3 DNA reads TGCAGCGCCGGGGGCCAGGAAAGCTATGGCTACACCTTC.

The chain combines TRBV12-3 or TRBV12-4 with TRBJ2-3; D remains unclear. The CDR3 loop spans 14 amino acids. V gave up 3 bases and J gave up 3 bases, with 10 bases separating them. Written as DNA, the CDR3 is TGTGCCAGCAGTTTCCGTTTGGGTACAGATACGCAGTATTTT. Amino acid sequence: CASSFRLGTDTQYF.

The table lists this clonotype with many counts. CDR3 region: CASSAYPSGRVWEQYF. The CDR3 DNA reads TGTGCCAGCAGTGCCTACCCTAGCGGGAGGGTCTGGGAGCAGTACTTC. This rearrangement joins TRBV25-1 to TRBJ2-7; 12 nucleotides line up with TRBD2. Germline CDR1 MGHDK, CDR2 SYGVNS. This CDR3 contains 16 residues. V was clipped by 4 bases and J by 7 bases; unmatched bases: 11.

A note on this clonotype: Mismatch with germline at one junction end may stem from a read error. The V gene is TRBV10-3, the J gene TRBJ2-1, with 9 bases matching TRBD2. This CDR3 comprises 15 residues. The germline V gene has CDR1 ENHRY and CDR2 SYGVKD. CDR3 sequence: CVIRGGGASYNEQFF. As DNA, the CDR3 is TGTGTCATCAGGGGCGGGGGGGCCTCCTACAATGAGCAGTTCTTC.

There are a few counts of this clonotype. This sequence joins TRBV5-8 and TRBJ2-1, with D perhaps TRBD2 (6 bases). The germline V and J ends were trimmed by 4 bases and 6 bases, with 20 bases remaining between them. The CDR3 has 16 amino acids. Germline CDR1 is SGHTS and CDR2 is YDEGEE. This CDR3 is CASSASTSGRVNEQFF. The DNA for the CDR3 is TGTGCCAGCAGCGCCTCGACTAGTGGGAGAGTCAATGAGCAGTTCTTC.

Points on this clonotype: One end of the junction varies from germline; a read error may be responsible. V and J are TRBV20-1 and TRBJ2-1; a weak D match, TRBD2 (9 bases). Germline V gives CDR1 DFQATT, CDR2 SNEGSKA (reference sequence). The CDR3 extends over 20 amino acids. The CDR3 protein is CSATAVGQGVLAGGLNEHFF. The CDR3 DNA is TGCAGTGCTACTGCCGTTGGACAGGGTGTTTTGGCGGGAGGGCTTAATGAGCATTTCTTC.

As to this clonotype: An end of the junction differs from the germline gene, which may be a read error. V usage is TRBV11-2 and J usage is TRBJ1-1; no firm D call. CDR3 size: 13 residues. CDR1 is SGHAT and CDR2 is FQNNGV in the germline V gene. CDR3 amino acids: CAGSLMGNTEAFF. CDR3 coding DNA: TGTGCCGGCAGCCTCATGGGGAACACTGAAGCTTTCTTT.

The chain recombines TRBV5-1 with TRBJ2-1; the match to TRBD2 covers 16 bases. In germline, CDR1 is SGHRS, CDR2 YFSETQ. This CDR3 is built from 16 residues. V was pared by 4 bases and J by 5 bases, with 3 bases of the junction left unmatched. The CDR3 sequence is CASSTGTSGGDNEQFF. The CDR3 bases are TGCGCCAGCAGCACCGGGACTAGCGGGGGGGACAATGAGCAGTTCTTC.